The clone carrying this TCR beta chain was picked up one time. Antigen: not known. The data are from a study of shared clonotypes between healthy human individuals. General study findings and limits: A handful of donors held about 5% of naive CD4 clonotypes in common.

Clones were read by immunoSEQ multiplex PCR, and TCRdb kept only the in-frame ones, dropping some. The sample holds about 2.3 million clones, over 90% seen once. The clonotype was recovered from a man aged 18 to 30 in good health. Some clones in this sample may be carry-over from other donors' samples. Sample: naive CD4+ T cells from PBMCs. As to subset: CD45RA+ positively selected.

Here the CDR3 reads CASTRTSGSSYNEQFF. The DNA of the CDR3 is TGTGCCAGCACCCGGACTAGCGGGAGCTCCTACAATGAGCAGTTCTTC. J is TRBJ2-1 and V is TRBV9, with 13 bases matching TRBD2. Germline lookup yields CDR1 SGDLS and CDR2 YYNGEE. The junction had 3 bases not matched to a gene; V was cut back by 6 bases and J by 0 bases. The CDR3 runs 16 residues.